This entry features one T cell receptor (beta chain) sequence. Its antigen remains unidentified. There are no base qualities to consult, and no much larger clone falls within one base. This record belongs to a study of shared clonotypes between healthy human individuals (dated by TCRdb to the early 2020s). As for the study more broadly: A couple of women and three men aged 18 to 49 years were included in the cohort. To estimate repertoire size and how much clonotypes are shared between individuals, the study performed deep sequencing of blood TCR repertoires from roughly five healthy adults. To increase sequencing depth and limit assay-specific biases, different laboratories used diverse techniques to prepare libraries and sequence TCR repertoires. Between about 0.8 and 9 billion PBMCs per donor were obtained by leukapheresis.

General findings and caveats noted by the study authors: The genetic and exposure-history diversity represented was limited by the small number of donors. Based on pairwise subsampling, the degree of clonotype sharing among donors was expected to be affected by sequencing depth. Sampling was restricted to blood, and TCR repertoires in tissues likely differ from the TCR repertoires found in blood.

Donors were healthy HIV-negative adults with no recently reported acute infections or vaccinations. Every donor was a Caucasian adult residing in Nashville, Tennessee, USA. In the unsorted samples, 85 million to 100 million PBMCs were counted, and genomic DNA was extracted using the QIAamp DNA Blood Mini kit. After blood collection by leukapheresis, PBMCs were isolated using Ficoll-Histopaque density gradient centrifugation and then cryopreserved in the vapor phase of liquid nitrogen. TCR CDR3 regions were amplified from genomic DNA by multiplex PCR using the deep immunoSEQ assay. Extracted genomic DNA from each cell subset was spread evenly across all wells of several immunoSEQ 96-well plates, with each plate serving as a replicate. For unsorted PBMC, approximately 290 ng of genomic DNA, equivalent to about 30,000 T cell genomes, went into each replicate PCR. Unsorted PBMC genomic DNA was sequenced across ten immunoSEQ deep assay plates. Purified libraries were quantified with a Qubit 3.0 fluorometer, sized on a Bioanalyzer 2100, and re-quantified with the KAPA Library Quantification kit. Every immunoSEQ 96-well plate was sequenced on a separate single-read 150-cycle Illumina NextSeq 550 flow cell. As for the authors' bioinformatics: Because the immunoSEQ output held only junctional sequences and lacked quality scores, the filtering could not match the filtering applied to full-length reads. Sequences were annotated with PyIR, a Python wrapper for IgBLAST v1.9, using IMGT germline references to assign V/J genes and CDR3. Any read was removed if the V/J assignment was weak (E-value above 1e-6), the CDR3 was missing, or the read contained stop codons, out-of-frame junctions, or ambiguous translated residues. A V3J clonotype was defined by an identical inferred V gene, J gene, and CDR3 amino acid sequence. The percentage overlap between two repertoires was calculated by dividing the number of shared unique clonotypes by the size of the smaller repertoire. RTK rarefaction, the Chao1 estimator, and Recon v2.1 estimates of unobserved clonotypes were used to assess repertoire richness. Drawn from immuneACCESS, this table holds only the in-frame rearrangements with V and J called that TCRdb kept. Clones are partly lost; checked studies trace under half to an unresolved V gene and leave the rest unexplained. That table gives V, J and clone size, and the DNA gave D and trimming. Counted in this sample were over 400,000 clones; over 75% of them appeared once. 10% to 15% of the sample rests with the top ten.

This clonotype originated in a woman aged 40 to 50 in good health. Some clones in this sample may be carry-over from other donors' samples. Sequencing input: PBMCs.

The DNA reads TGTGCCAGCAGCCCGCCCCGGCCGCCCTACGAGCAGTACTTC. It encodes CASSPPRPPYEQYF. Rearrangement joined TRBV7-6 to TRBJ2-7, with the identity of the D gene unclear. The trim is 5 bases for V and 2 bases for J, with a gap of 13 bases between the germline ends. The CDR1 and CDR2 encoded by the germline V gene are SGHVS and FNYEAQ. The CDR3 spans 14 residues, from the cysteine through the phenylalanine. Only the CDR3 DNA is retained, 42 bases long and in frame from the first base.